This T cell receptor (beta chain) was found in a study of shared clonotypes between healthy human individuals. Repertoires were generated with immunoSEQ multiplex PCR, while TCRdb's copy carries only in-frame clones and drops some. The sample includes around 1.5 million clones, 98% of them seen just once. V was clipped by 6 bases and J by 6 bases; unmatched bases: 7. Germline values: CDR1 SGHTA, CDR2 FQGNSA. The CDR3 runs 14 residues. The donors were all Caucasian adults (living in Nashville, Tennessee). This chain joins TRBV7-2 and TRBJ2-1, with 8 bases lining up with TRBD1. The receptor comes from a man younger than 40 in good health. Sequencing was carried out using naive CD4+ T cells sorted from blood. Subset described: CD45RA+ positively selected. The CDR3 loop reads CASSPDRASNEQFF. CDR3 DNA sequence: TGTGCCAGCAGTCCGGACAGGGCATCCAATGAGCAGTTCTTC.